Listed here are 10 T cell receptor beta chains from one sample, sequenced in a study of shared clonotypes between healthy human individuals. Sequencing used immunoSEQ multiplex PCR; TCRdb keeps in-frame clones, though not all of them. The repertoire holds roughly 2.5 million clones, with around nine tenths as singletons. The sample was naive CD4+ T cells sorted from blood. The subset is: CD45RA+ positively selected. These TCRs come from a man aged 18-30 years in good health.

The chain couples TRBV27 to TRBJ2-2; TRBD2 aligns across 9 bases. The germline V gene encodes CDR1 MNHEY and CDR2 SMNVEV (reference sequence). The CDR3 consists of 14 residues. Germline trimming cut 8 bases from V and 5 bases from J; bases unmatched to any gene: 6. The CDR3 DNA is TGTGCCAGCCGCGGGGGGGGCCTGACCGGGGAGCTGTTTTTT. It specifies CASRGGGLTGELFF.

The V call is TRBV6-1, the J call TRBJ2-4; perhaps TRBD2 as D (6 bases). CDR3 length: 11 amino acids. V was pared by 8 bases and J by 10 bases, with 12 bases between. The germline gives CDR1 MNHNS, CDR2 SASEGT. In DNA, the CDR3 is TGTGCCAGCTCTGGGGACTTAATTCAGTACTTC. Translation gives CASSGDLIQYF.

CDR3 region: CASSEASGWQNSPLHF. DNA for the CDR3: TGTGCCAGCAGTGAAGCTTCGGGATGGCAGAATTCACCCCTCCACTTT. This sequence joins TRBV6-1 and TRBJ1-6; D remains ambiguous. V was pared by 0 bases and J by 7 bases, with 13 bases between. The germline CDR1 and CDR2 sequences are MNHNS and SASEGT. This CDR3 has 16 amino acids.

The genes are TRBV5-1 and TRBJ1-2; D possibly corresponds to TRBD1 (5 bases). Trimming left V 3 bases short and J 0 bases short, with 9 bases between. This CDR3 comprises 14 residues. Germline loops: CDR1 SGHRS, CDR2 YFSETQ. This CDR3 reads CASSSGIPNYGYTF. DNA of the CDR3: TGCGCCAGCAGCTCAGGGATACCTAACTATGGCTACACCTTC.

The chain joins TRBV18 to TRBJ2-3, with 7 positions matching TRBD2. After removal of 0 bases from V and 3 bases from J, the junction contained 6 bases not matched to a gene. Germline lookup yields CDR1 KGHSH and CDR2 LQKENI. The CDR3 is made up of 16 amino acids. In DNA, the CDR3 is TGTGCCAGCTCACCACCGGGAGGGAGATGGACAGATACGCAGTATTTT. As protein: CASSPPGGRWTDTQYF.

V usage is TRBV6-5 and J usage is TRBJ1-4; D may be TRBD1 (5 bases). V lost 5 bases, J lost 1 base, and 11 bases lay in between. The CDR3 loop spans 15 amino acids. Germline V lookup: CDR1 MNHEY, CDR2 SVGAGI. CDR3 nucleotide sequence: TGTGCCAGCAGTGTCGGCGGGGGAACTAATGAAAAACTGTTTTTT. Translating gives CASSVGGGTNEKLFF.

V and J are TRBV5-4 and TRBJ2-7; possible D gene TRBD1, 6 bases. The V and J ends lost 7 bases and 6 bases respectively, with 20 bases between them. This CDR3 is built from 14 residues. From germline, CDR1 is SGHNT and CDR2 YYREEE (reference sequence). The CDR3 reads CASGTKTGNGEQYF. CDR3 in DNA: TGTGCCAGCGGAACGAAAACAGGGAATGGCGAGCAGTACTTC.

On this clone: Other nucleotide sequences from this sample produce the same CDR3. The J gene is TRBJ2-2, the V gene TRBV7-2; 8 bases line up with TRBD2. V dropped 4 bases and J dropped 6; count of bases not matched to a gene: 1. CDR1 and CDR2 (germline): SGHTA, FQGNSA. The CDR3 is made up of 13 amino acids. The CDR3 loop reads CASSSGLAGELFF. In nucleotides, the CDR3 is TGTGCCAGCAGCTCGGGACTAGCCGGGGAGCTGTTTTTT.

This clone has a handful of counts. Distinct nucleotide sequences in the sample also encode this CDR3. The gene calls are TRBV30 and TRBJ1-1; no reliable D call. Trimming took off 0 bases at V and 0 bases at J, with 8 bases between the two ends. The CDR3 sequence is 14 residues long. Germline loops: CDR1 GTSNPN, CDR2 SVGIG (reference sequence). This chain's CDR3 is CAWSVGGMNTEAFF. CDR3 nucleotides: TGTGCCTGGAGTGTCGGAGGGATGAACACTGAAGCTTTCTTT.

The chain employs TRBV20-1 and TRBJ1-2; TRBD1 aligns across 7 bases. Germline assignment: CDR1 DFQATT and CDR2 SNEGSKA (reference sequence). This CDR3 spans 11 amino acids. Trimming at V came to 4 bases and at J to 7 bases, leaving 3 bases not matched to a gene. The chain's CDR3 is CSAIDRAGYTF. CDR3 nucleotide sequence: TGCAGTGCTATAGACAGGGCTGGCTACACCTTC.